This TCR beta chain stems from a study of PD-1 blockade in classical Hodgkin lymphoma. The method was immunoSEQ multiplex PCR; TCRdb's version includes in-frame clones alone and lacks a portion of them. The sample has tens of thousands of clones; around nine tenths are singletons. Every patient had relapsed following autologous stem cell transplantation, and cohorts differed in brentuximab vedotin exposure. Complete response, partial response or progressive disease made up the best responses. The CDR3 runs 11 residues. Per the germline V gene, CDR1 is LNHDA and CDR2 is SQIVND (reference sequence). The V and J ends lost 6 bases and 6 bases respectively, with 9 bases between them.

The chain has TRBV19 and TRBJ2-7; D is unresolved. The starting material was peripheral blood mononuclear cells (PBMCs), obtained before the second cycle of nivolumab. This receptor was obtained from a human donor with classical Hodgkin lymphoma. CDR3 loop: CASRTEGEQYF. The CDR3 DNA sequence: TGTGCCAGTAGGACCGAAGGCGAGCAGTACTTC.